A selection of T cell receptor beta chains follows, all from one sample in a study of T cells in Graves' hyperthyroidism and ophthalmopathy. TCRdb re-analysed the multiplex PCR reads in MiXCR, keeping a single row per CDR3 protein. The sample carries about 200,000 distinct CDR3 sequences, 17% recorded once. The sequencing input was blood. The receptors stem from a woman in her 50s with Graves' hyperthyroidism. CDR3s include the opening cysteine and the closing phenylalanine or tryptophan. D genes are given only for firm matches. The size field is filled for only some rows; it gives once, few, many or a size class.

abundance: many
v_gene: TRBV27
j_gene: TRBJ1-5
d_gene: TRBD1
CDR3nt: TGTGCCAGCAGTGCCTTTTGGGGGACAGGGATGAAGGGTCAGCCCCAGCATTTT
CDR3aa: CASSAFWGTGMKGQPQHF

abundance: many
v_gene: TRBV18
j_gene: TRBJ2-5
d_gene: NA
CDR3nt: TGTGCCAGCTCCGGTGGGGTGCCAGCTAAAGAGACCCAGTACTTC
CDR3aa: CASSGGVPAKETQYF

abundance: many
v_gene: TRBV12-3/TRBV12-4
j_gene: TRBJ1-1
d_gene: NA
CDR3nt: TGTGCCAGCAGTTTAGCGGGTTTGGCGAACACTGAAGCTTTCTTT
CDR3aa: CASSLAGLANTEAFF

abundance: NA
v_gene: TRBV19
j_gene: TRBJ1-2
d_gene: NA
CDR3nt: TGTGCCAGTAGTCGGAACAGCTATGGCTACACCTTC
CDR3aa: CASSRNSYGYTF

abundance: many
v_gene: TRBV7-9
j_gene: TRBJ1-1
d_gene: NA
CDR3nt: TGTGCCAGCAGCTCTCCGGGACTCATGAACACTGAAGCTTTCTTT
CDR3aa: CASSSPGLMNTEAFF

abundance: many
v_gene: TRBV18
j_gene: TRBJ1-4
d_gene: TRBD1
CDR3nt: TGTGCCAGCTCACCCCAGGGGGCGTTGGAAAAACTGTTTTTT
CDR3aa: CASSPQGALEKLFF

abundance: many
v_gene: TRBV28
j_gene: TRBJ2-5
d_gene: NA
CDR3nt: TGTGCCAGCAGCCCCGGAGGGGGAGAGACCCAGTACTTC
CDR3aa: CASSPGGGETQYF

abundance: many
v_gene: TRBV3-1
j_gene: TRBJ2-7
d_gene: NA
CDR3nt: TGTGCCAGCAGCCAAGCGGAGGGTGCCAACGAGCAGTACTTC
CDR3aa: CASSQAEGANEQYF

abundance: many
v_gene: TRBV6-1
j_gene: TRBJ2-7
d_gene: TRBD2
CDR3nt: TGTGCCAGCAGCCCCGCTAGCGGAGGCTACGAGCAGTACTTC
CDR3aa: CASSPASGGYEQYF

abundance: many
v_gene: TRBV4-2
j_gene: TRBJ2-3
d_gene: NA
CDR3nt: TGTGCCAGCAGCCAAGGCCCCCGGATTTGGCCAGATACGCAGTATTTT
CDR3aa: CASSQGPRIWPDTQYF

abundance: few
v_gene: TRBV11-3
j_gene: TRBJ1-1
d_gene: NA
CDR3nt: TGTGCCAGCAGCTTAGGCGGCAGGGGCGCCACTGAAGCTTTCTTT
CDR3aa: CASSLGGRGATEAFF

abundance: NA
v_gene: TRBV28
j_gene: TRBJ1-1
d_gene: NA
CDR3nt: TGTGCCAGCAGCCCCTTTAGGGGGAACACTGAAGCTTTCTTT
CDR3aa: CASSPFRGNTEAFF

abundance: few
v_gene: TRBV5-1
j_gene: TRBJ2-7
d_gene: TRBD2
CDR3nt: TGCGCCAGCAGCCAGGGCGGGGGGACGGGCGAGCAGTACTTC
CDR3aa: CASSQGGGTGEQYF

abundance: many
v_gene: TRBV27
j_gene: TRBJ2-1
d_gene: NA
CDR3nt: TGTGCCAGCAGTGTAGAGGTAACAGTCTACAATGAGCAGTTCTTC
CDR3aa: CASSVEVTVYNEQFF

abundance: few
v_gene: TRBV2
j_gene: TRBJ1-2
d_gene: NA
CDR3nt: TGTGCCACTACCCCCGGAGGTTTGGTATATGGCTACACCTTC
CDR3aa: CATTPGGLVYGYTF

abundance: many
v_gene: TRBV9
j_gene: TRBJ1-2
d_gene: NA
CDR3nt: TGTGCCAGCAGCCCATCACCCCGGGGTAACTATGGCTACACCTTC
CDR3aa: CASSPSPRGNYGYTF

abundance: few
v_gene: TRBV30
j_gene: TRBJ1-5
d_gene: TRBD1
CDR3nt: TGTGCCTGGAGTGTACAGGGGGCGATTCAGCCCCAGCATTTT
CDR3aa: CAWSVQGAIQPQHF

abundance: many
v_gene: TRBV5-1
j_gene: TRBJ1-5
d_gene: TRBD1
CDR3nt: TGCGCCAGCAGCCCGGACAGGGGAAGCAATCAGCCCCAGCATTTT
CDR3aa: CASSPDRGSNQPQHF

abundance: many
v_gene: TRBV3-1
j_gene: TRBJ1-2
d_gene: NA
CDR3nt: TGTGCCAGCACCGACACGGACGGACAAGCTAACTATGGCTACACCTTC
CDR3aa: CASTDTDGQANYGYTF

abundance: many
v_gene: TRBV20-1
j_gene: TRBJ2-1
d_gene: TRBD2
CDR3nt: TGCAGTGCTCACGGGACTAGCGGGCCCCCCCGGCGTTACAATGAGCAGTTCTTC
CDR3aa: CSAHGTSGPPRRYNEQFF

abundance: many
v_gene: TRBV29-1
j_gene: TRBJ1-3
d_gene: NA
CDR3nt: TGCAGCGTTGCTACTGACCCTGGAAACACCATATATTTT
CDR3aa: CSVATDPGNTIYF

abundance: few
v_gene: TRBV27
j_gene: TRBJ2-5
d_gene: NA
CDR3nt: TGTGCCAGCAGTTTATTCTGGACGGACCAAGAGACCCAGTACTTC
CDR3aa: CASSLFWTDQETQYF

abundance: NA
v_gene: TRBV18
j_gene: TRBJ2-2
d_gene: TRBD1
CDR3nt: TGTGCCAGCACCCGCCGAGGGGGCGAGGACGGGGAGCTGTTTTTT
CDR3aa: CASTRRGGEDGELFF

abundance: once
v_gene: TRBV5-1
j_gene: TRBJ1-2
d_gene: NA
CDR3nt: TGCGCCAGCAGCTTGGACGGGGCGGACTATGGCTACACCTTC
CDR3aa: CASSLDGADYGYTF

abundance: few
v_gene: TRBV6-2/TRBV6-3
j_gene: TRBJ2-7
d_gene: TRBD2
CDR3nt: TGTGCCAGCAGTCCCGCTCGGACTAGCGGGAGCGTGCAGTACTTC
CDR3aa: CASSPARTSGSVQYF

abundance: many
v_gene: TRBV20-1
j_gene: TRBJ1-1
d_gene: NA
CDR3nt: TGCAGTGCTAGTCCAGGGAACACTGAAGCTTTCTTT
CDR3aa: CSASPGNTEAFF

abundance: NA
v_gene: TRBV30
j_gene: TRBJ2-1
d_gene: NA
CDR3nt: TGTGCCTGGAGTCACGTTGTCGGTTCCTACAATGAGCAGTTCTTC
CDR3aa: CAWSHVVGSYNEQFF

abundance: NA
v_gene: TRBV6-2/TRBV6-3
j_gene: TRBJ2-1
d_gene: NA
CDR3nt: TGTGCCAGCAGTTTGGTCGCGCTATACAATGAGCCGTTCTTC
CDR3aa: CASSLVALYNEPFF

abundance: many
v_gene: TRBV12-3/TRBV12-4
j_gene: TRBJ2-1
d_gene: NA
CDR3nt: TGTGCCAGCTCCGCAGGGGAGGTCAATGAGCAGTTCTTC
CDR3aa: CASSAGEVNEQFF

abundance: NA
v_gene: TRBV29-1
j_gene: TRBJ2-7
d_gene: NA
CDR3nt: TGCAGCGTTTGGGCTAGCGCCTACGAGCAGTACTTC
CDR3aa: CSVWASAYEQYF

abundance: NA
v_gene: TRBV5-1
j_gene: TRBJ2-3
d_gene: TRBD2
CDR3nt: TGCGCCAGCAGCTCAGGACTAGCGGGAGGGAGCACAGATACGCAGTATTTT
CDR3aa: CASSSGLAGGSTDTQYF

abundance: few
v_gene: TRBV19
j_gene: TRBJ1-1
d_gene: NA
CDR3nt: TGTGCCAGTAGTATCCGGGCTCTGAACACTGAAGCTTTCTTT
CDR3aa: CASSIRALNTEAFF

abundance: NA
v_gene: TRBV6-6
j_gene: TRBJ2-1
d_gene: NA
CDR3nt: TGTGCCAGCAGTTACCTCTTAGACAAGAAGGGCAATCTAAGTGAGCAGTTCTTC
CDR3aa: CASSYLLDKKGNLSEQFF

abundance: few
v_gene: TRBV20-1
j_gene: TRBJ2-1
d_gene: NA
CDR3nt: TGCAGTGTAATTGGTCCAGTCAGCTCCTACAATGAGCAGTTCTTC
CDR3aa: CSVIGPVSSYNEQFF

abundance: many
v_gene: TRBV19
j_gene: TRBJ2-7
d_gene: TRBD2
CDR3nt: TGTGCCAGTAGTTTCAAACTAGCGGGAGGGCTCGAGCAGTACTTC
CDR3aa: CASSFKLAGGLEQYF

abundance: many
v_gene: TRBV10-3
j_gene: TRBJ2-3
d_gene: NA
CDR3nt: TGTGCCATCAGTGAGTCTGTTACGCAGTATTTT
CDR3aa: CAISESVTQYF

abundance: NA
v_gene: TRBV19
j_gene: TRBJ1-2
d_gene: NA
CDR3nt: TGTGCCAGTAGTATTGGGGGGCAGGAAGATGGCTACACCTTC
CDR3aa: CASSIGGQEDGYTF

abundance: few
v_gene: TRBV5-1
j_gene: TRBJ1-1
d_gene: NA
CDR3nt: TGCGCCAGCAGCTTGGACAGTTTGAACACTGAAGCTTTCTTT
CDR3aa: CASSLDSLNTEAFF

abundance: many
v_gene: TRBV7-9
j_gene: TRBJ2-7
d_gene: TRBD2
CDR3nt: TGTGCCAGCAGCTTGACTAGCGAGTACGAGCAGTACTTC
CDR3aa: CASSLTSEYEQYF

abundance: NA
v_gene: TRBV9
j_gene: TRBJ2-1
d_gene: TRBD2
CDR3nt: TGTGCCAGCAGCTCCACTAGCGGGAGGGCCGTCAATGAGCAGTTCTTC
CDR3aa: CASSSTSGRAVNEQFF

abundance: many
v_gene: TRBV6-6
j_gene: TRBJ1-6
d_gene: NA
CDR3nt: TGTGCCAGCAGTTACGATCAGGGGTGGAATTCACCCCTCCACTTT
CDR3aa: CASSYDQGWNSPLHF

abundance: many
v_gene: TRBV20-1
j_gene: TRBJ2-1
d_gene: TRBD2
CDR3nt: TGCAGTGCCCTGGGACTAGCGGGCCTATACAATGAGCAGTTCTTC
CDR3aa: CSALGLAGLYNEQFF

abundance: few
v_gene: TRBV14
j_gene: TRBJ2-4
d_gene: NA
CDR3nt: TGTGCCAGCAGCCAAGTGGGGGCAGGGAAACTAGCCAAAAACATTCAGTACTTC
CDR3aa: CASSQVGAGKLAKNIQYF

abundance: many
v_gene: TRBV12-5
j_gene: TRBJ2-3
d_gene: NA
CDR3nt: TGTGCTAGTGGTTCAAGCGGGAGCACAGATACGCAGTATTTT
CDR3aa: CASGSSGSTDTQYF

abundance: NA
v_gene: TRBV5-1
j_gene: TRBJ2-5
d_gene: NA
CDR3nt: TGCGCCAGCAGTTACTACCAAGAGACCCAGTACTTC
CDR3aa: CASSYYQETQYF

abundance: many
v_gene: TRBV29-1
j_gene: TRBJ1-2
d_gene: TRBD1
CDR3nt: TGCAGCGCGGACAGGGGTGGCTATGGCTACACCTTC
CDR3aa: CSADRGGYGYTF

abundance: NA
v_gene: TRBV20-1
j_gene: TRBJ2-7
d_gene: NA
CDR3nt: TGCAGTGCTAGAGATCTAAGGGGGACACTTACCTACGAGCAGTACTTC
CDR3aa: CSARDLRGTLTYEQYF